This T cell receptor (beta chain) was identified during a study of tissue T cells after allogeneic stem cell transplantation. Profiling relied on immunoSEQ multiplex PCR, and the TCRdb table lists in-frame clones only, not all of them. Of 8,000 to 10,000 clones in the sample, approximately 59% were seen once. V trimming: 6 bases; J trimming: 4 bases; junction bases outside the gene matches: 3. The CDR3 covers 15 residues. Germline V lookup: CDR1 MNHEY, CDR2 SVGAGI. The receptor comes from a woman aged 18 to 50 with breast cancer. The chain carries TRBV6-5 and TRBJ2-2, with TRBD2 identical over 12 bases. Specimen: tissue from the ileum, collected at autopsy. CDR3 sequence: CASRLAGGPTGELFF. The CDR3 bases are TGTGCCAGCAGGCTAGCGGGAGGGCCCACCGGGGAGCTGTTTTTT.